This T cell receptor beta chain emerged from a study of CD8 T cells in ankylosing spondylitis. The study's findings and limits: What seemed typical of ankylosing spondylitis blood was a TCR beta motif built from roughly eight highly homologous variants. In the blood and synovial fluid of reactive arthritis, some motif variants had been previously reported. In peripheral blood, disease-linked CD8+ clones occurred at relatively low frequencies.

TCRdb re-called the 5' RACE reads with MiXCR, one entry per CDR3 protein. The table records about 800,000 distinct CDR3 sequences, 10% to 15% of them present only once. The table lists this clonotype with a few counts. The target antigen is unknown. After removal of 4 bases from V and 5 bases from J, the junction contained 9 bases not matched to a gene. Germline V CDR1 and CDR2: SGHRS, YFSETQ. This CDR3 region has 15 residues. The receptor's source is a male donor with ankylosing spondylitis. The sample comprised blood, either unsorted or a sorted T cell fraction (not recorded which). The V gene is TRBV5-1, the J gene TRBJ2-7; 10 nucleotides align to TRBD1. The CDR3 DNA reads as TGCGCCAGCAGCAACGGACAGGGGGTAACGCACGAGCAGTACTTC. Translating it yields CASSNGQGVTHEQYF.